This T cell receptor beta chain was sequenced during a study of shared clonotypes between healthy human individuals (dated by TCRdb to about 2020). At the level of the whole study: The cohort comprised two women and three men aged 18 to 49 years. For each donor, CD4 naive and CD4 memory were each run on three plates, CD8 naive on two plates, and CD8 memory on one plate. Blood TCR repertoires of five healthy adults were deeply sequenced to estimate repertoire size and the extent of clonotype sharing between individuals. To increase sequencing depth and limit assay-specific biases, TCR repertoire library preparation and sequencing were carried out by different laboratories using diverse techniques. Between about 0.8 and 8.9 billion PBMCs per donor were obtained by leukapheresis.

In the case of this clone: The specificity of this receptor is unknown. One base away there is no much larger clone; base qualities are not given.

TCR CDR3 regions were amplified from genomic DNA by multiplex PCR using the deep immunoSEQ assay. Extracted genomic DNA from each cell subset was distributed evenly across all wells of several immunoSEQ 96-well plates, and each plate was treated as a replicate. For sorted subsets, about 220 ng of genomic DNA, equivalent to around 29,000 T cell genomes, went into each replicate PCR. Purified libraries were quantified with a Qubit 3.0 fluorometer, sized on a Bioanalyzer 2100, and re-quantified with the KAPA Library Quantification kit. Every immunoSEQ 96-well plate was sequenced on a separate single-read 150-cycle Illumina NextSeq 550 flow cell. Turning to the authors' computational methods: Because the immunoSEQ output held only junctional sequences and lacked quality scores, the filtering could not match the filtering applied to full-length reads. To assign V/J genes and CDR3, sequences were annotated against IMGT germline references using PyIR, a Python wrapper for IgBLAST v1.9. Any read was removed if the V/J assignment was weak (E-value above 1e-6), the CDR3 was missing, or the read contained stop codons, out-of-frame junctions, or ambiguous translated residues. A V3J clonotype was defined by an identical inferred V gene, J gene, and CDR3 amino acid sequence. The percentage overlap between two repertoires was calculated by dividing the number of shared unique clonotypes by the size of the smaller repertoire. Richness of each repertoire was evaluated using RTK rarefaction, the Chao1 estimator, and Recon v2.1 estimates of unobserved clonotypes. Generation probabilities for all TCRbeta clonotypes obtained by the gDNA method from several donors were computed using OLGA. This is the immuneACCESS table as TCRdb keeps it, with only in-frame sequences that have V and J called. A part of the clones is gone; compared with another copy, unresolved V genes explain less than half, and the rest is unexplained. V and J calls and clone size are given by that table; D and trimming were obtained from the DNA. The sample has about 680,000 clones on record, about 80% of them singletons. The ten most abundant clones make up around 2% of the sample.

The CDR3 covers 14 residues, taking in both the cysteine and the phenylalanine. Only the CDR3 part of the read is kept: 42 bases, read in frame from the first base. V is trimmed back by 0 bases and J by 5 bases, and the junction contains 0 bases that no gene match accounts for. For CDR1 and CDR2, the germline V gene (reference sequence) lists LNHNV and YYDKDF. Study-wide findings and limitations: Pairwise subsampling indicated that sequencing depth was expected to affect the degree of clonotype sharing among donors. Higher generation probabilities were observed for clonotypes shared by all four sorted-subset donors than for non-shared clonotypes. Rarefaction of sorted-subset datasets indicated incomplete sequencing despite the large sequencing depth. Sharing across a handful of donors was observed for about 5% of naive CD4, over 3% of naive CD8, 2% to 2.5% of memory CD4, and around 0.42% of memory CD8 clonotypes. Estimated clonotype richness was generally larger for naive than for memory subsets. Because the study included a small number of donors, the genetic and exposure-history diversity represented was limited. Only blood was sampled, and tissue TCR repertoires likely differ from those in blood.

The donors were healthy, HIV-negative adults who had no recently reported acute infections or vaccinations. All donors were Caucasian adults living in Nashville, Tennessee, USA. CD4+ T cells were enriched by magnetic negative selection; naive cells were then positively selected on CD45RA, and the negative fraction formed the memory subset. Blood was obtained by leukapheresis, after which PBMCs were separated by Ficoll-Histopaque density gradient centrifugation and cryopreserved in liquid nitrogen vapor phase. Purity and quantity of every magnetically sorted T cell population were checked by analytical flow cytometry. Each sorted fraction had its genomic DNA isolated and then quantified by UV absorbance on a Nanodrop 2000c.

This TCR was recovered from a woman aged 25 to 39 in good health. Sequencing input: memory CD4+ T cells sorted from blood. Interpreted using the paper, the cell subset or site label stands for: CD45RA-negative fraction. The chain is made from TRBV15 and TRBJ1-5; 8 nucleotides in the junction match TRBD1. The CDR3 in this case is CATSREQGDQPQHF. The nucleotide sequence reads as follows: TGTGCCACCAGCAGAGAACAGGGGGATCAGCCCCAGCATTTT. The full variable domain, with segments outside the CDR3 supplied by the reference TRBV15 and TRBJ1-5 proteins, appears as DAMVIQNPRYQVTQFGKPVTLSCSQTLNHNVMYWYQQKSSQAPKLLFHYYDKDFNNEADTPDNFQSRRPNTSFCFLDIRSPGLGDTAMYLCATSREQGDQPQHFGDGTRLSIL.